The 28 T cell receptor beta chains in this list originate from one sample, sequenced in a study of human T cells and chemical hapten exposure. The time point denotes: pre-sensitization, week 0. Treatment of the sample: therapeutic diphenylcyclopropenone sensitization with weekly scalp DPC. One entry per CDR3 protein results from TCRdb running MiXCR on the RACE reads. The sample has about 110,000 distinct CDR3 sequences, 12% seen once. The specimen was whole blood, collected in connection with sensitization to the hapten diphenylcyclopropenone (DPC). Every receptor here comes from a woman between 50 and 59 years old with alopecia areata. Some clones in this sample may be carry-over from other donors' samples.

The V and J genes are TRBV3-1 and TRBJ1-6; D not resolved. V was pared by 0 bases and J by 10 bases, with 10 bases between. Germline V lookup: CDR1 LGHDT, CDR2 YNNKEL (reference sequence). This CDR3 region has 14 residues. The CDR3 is CASSQDARRSPLHF. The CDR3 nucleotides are TGTGCCAGCAGCCAAGATGCCCGGCGGTCACCCCTCCACTTT. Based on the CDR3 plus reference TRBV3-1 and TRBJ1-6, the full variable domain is DTAVSQTPKYLVTQMGNDKSIKCEQNLGHDTMYWYKQDSKKFLKIMFSYNNKELIINETVPNRFSPKSPDKAHLNLHINSLELGDSAVYFCASSQDARRSPLHFGNGTRLTVT.

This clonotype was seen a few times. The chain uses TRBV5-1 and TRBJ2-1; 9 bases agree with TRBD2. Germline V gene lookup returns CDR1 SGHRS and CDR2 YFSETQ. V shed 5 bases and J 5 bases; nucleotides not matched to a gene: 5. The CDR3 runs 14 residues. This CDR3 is CASSFSGGNNEQFF. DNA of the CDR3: TGCGCCAGCAGTTTTAGCGGGGGTAACAATGAGCAGTTCTTC.

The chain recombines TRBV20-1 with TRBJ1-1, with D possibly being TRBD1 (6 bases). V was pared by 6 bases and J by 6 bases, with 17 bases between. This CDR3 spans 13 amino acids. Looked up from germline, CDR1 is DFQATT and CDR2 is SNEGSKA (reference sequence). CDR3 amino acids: CSALGGGGAEAFF. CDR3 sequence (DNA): TGCAGTGCCCTGGGGGGCGGAGGGGCTGAAGCTTTCTTT.

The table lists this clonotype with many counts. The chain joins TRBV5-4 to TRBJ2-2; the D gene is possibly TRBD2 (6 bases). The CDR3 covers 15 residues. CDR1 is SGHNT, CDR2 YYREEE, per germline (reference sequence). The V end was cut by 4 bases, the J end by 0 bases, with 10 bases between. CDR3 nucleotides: TGTGCCAGCAGCCCCCGGGGGACGAACACCGGGGAGCTGTTTTTT. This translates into CASSPRGTNTGELFF.

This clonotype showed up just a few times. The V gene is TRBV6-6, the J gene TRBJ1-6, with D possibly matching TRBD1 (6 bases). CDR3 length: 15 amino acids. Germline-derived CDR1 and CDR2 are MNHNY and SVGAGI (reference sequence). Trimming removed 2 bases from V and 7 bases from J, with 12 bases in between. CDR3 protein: CASSYEGQGNSPLHF. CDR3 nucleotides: TGTGCCAGCAGTTACGAGGGGCAGGGGAATTCACCCCTCCACTTT.

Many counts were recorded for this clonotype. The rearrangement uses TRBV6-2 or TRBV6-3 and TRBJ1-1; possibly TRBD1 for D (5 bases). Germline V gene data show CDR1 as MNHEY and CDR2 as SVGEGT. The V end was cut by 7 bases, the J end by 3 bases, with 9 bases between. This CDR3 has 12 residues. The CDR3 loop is CASTRGYTEAFF. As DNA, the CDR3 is TGTGCCAGCACCCGGGGGTACACTGAAGCTTTCTTT.

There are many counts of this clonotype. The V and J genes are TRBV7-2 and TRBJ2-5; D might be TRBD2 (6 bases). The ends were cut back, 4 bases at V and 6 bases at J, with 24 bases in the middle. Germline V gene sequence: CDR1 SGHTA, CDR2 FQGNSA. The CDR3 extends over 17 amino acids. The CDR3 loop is CASSWGTAAGPGQTQYF. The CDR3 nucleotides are TGTGCCAGCAGCTGGGGGACTGCGGCGGGACCGGGACAGACCCAGTACTTC.

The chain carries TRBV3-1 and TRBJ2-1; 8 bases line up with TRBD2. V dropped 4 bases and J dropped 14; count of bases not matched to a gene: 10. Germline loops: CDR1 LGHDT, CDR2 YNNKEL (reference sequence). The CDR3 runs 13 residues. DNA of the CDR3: TGTGCCAGCAGCCCCCGACTAGCGTCCCCCAAGTTCTTC. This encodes CASSPRLASPKFF.

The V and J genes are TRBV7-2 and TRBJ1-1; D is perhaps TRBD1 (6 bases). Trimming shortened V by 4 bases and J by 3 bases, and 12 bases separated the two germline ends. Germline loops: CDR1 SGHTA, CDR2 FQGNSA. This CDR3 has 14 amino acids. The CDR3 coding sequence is TGTGCCAGCAGCTCGTTCGGACAGTACACTGAAGCTTTCTTT. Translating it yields CASSSFGQYTEAFF.

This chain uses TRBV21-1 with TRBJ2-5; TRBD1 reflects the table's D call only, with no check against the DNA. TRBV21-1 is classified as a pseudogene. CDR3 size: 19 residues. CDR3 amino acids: CASSSRDRGFFVPQETQYF. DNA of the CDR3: TGTGCCAGCAGCAGCCGGGACAGGGGTTTTTTCGTCCCCCAAGAGACCCAGTACTTC.

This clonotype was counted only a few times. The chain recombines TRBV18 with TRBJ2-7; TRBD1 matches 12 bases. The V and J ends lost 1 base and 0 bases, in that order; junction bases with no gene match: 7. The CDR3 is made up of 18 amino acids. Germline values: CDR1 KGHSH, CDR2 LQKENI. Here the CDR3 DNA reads TGTGCCAGCTCACCACGGGGGACAGGGGGCCTAAGCTCCTACGAGCAGTACTTC. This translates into CASSPRGTGGLSSYEQYF.

In nucleotides, the CDR3 is TGTGCCAGCTCACCCGGGACATATGAGACCCAGTACTTC. As protein: CASSPGTYETQYF. The rearrangement links TRBV18 to TRBJ2-5; D possibly corresponds to TRBD1 (6 bases). CDR1 and CDR2 (germline): KGHSH, LQKENI. The CDR3 extends over 13 amino acids. Trimming left V 3 bases short and J 5 bases short, with 10 bases between.

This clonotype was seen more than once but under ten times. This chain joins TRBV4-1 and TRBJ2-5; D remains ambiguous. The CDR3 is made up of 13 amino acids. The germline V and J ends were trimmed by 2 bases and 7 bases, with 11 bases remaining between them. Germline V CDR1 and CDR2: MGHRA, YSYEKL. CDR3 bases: TGCGCCAGCAGCCAAACAACCTCCGGGACCCAGTACTTC. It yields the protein CASSQTTSGTQYF.

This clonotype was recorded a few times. The CDR3: CASHNYGVDTQYF. CDR3 DNA: TGTGCCAGCCACAATTATGGAGTGGATACGCAGTATTTT. The J gene is TRBJ2-3, the V gene TRBV7-9; no definite D call. V shed 8 bases and J shed 6 bases, with 15 bases lying between them. Germline V gives CDR1 SEHNR, CDR2 FQNEAQ (reference sequence). The CDR3 has 13 residues.

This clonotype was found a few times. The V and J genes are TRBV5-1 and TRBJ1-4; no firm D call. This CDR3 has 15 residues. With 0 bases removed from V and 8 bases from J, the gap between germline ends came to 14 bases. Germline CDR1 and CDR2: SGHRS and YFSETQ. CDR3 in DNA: TGCGCCAGCAGCTTGGAATCCACGAGAAGCGAAAAACTGTTTTTT. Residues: CASSLESTRSEKLFF.

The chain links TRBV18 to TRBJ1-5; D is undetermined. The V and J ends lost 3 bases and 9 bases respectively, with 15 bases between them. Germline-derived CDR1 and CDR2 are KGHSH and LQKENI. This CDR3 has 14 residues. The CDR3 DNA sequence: TGTGCCAGCTCACCGGTCCCAACTTGGGGGCCCCAGCATTTT. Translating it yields CASSPVPTWGPQHF.

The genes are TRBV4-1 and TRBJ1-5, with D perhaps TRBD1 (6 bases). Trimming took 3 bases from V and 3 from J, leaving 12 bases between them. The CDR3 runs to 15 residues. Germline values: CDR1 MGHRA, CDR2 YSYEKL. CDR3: CASSQDRSLNQPQHF. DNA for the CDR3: TGCGCCAGCAGCCAGGACAGATCCCTCAATCAGCCCCAGCATTTT.

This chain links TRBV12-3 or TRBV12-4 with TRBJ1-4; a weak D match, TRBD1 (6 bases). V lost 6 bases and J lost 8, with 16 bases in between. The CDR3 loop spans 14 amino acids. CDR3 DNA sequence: TGTGCCAGCAGCCCAAGGGGGACGAACGAAAAACTGTTTTTT. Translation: CASSPRGTNEKLFF.

The CDR3 loop reads CASSQGRDAYNEQFF. CDR3 DNA sequence: TGTGCCAGCAGCCAGGGACGGGACGCCTACAATGAGCAGTTCTTC. This chain connects TRBV7-2 to TRBJ2-1; tentatively, D is TRBD1 or TRBD2 (5 bases each). Germline CDR1 is SGHTA and CDR2 is FQGNSA. The CDR3 totals 15 residues. V lost 5 bases and J 2 bases, leaving 13 bases between the germline ends.

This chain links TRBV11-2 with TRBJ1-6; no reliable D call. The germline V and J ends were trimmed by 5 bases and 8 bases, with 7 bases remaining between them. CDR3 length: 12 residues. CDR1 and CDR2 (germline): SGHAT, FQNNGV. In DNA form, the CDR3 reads TGTGCCAGCAGCGCAATCGATTCACCCCTCCACTTT. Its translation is CASSAIDSPLHF.

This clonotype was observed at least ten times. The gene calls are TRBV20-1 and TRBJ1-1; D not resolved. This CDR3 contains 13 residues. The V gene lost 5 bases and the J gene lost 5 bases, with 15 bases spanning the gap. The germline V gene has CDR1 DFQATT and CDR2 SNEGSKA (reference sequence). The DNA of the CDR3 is TGCAGTGCTCCTCGCAGCGGGAGGACTGAAGCTTTCTTT. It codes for CSAPRSGRTEAFF.

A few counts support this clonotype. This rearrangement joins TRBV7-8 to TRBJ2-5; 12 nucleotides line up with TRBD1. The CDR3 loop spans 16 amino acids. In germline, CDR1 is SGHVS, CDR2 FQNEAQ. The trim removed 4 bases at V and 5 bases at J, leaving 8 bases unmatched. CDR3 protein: CASSYTGTGGSETQYF. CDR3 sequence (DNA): TGTGCCAGCAGCTATACCGGGACAGGGGGCTCTGAGACCCAGTACTTC.

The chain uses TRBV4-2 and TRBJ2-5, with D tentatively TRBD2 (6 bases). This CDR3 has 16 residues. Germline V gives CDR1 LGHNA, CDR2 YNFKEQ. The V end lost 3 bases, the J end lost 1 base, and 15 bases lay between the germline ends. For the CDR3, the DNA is TGTGCCAGCAGCCAGGGGGGACTCCTCGGCCAAGAGACCCAGTACTTC. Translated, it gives CASSQGGLLGQETQYF.

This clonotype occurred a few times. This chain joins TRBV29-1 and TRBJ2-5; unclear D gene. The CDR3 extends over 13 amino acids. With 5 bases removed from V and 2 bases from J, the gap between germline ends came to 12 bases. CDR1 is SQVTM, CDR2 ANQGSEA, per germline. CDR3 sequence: CSVSIGQQETQYF. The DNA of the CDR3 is TGCAGCGTTTCTATTGGGCAGCAAGAGACCCAGTACTTC. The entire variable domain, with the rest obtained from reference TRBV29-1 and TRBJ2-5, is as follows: SAVISQKPSRDICQRGTSLTIQCQVDSQVTMMFWYRQQPGQSLTLIATANQGSEATYESGFVIDKFPISRPNLTFSTLTVSNMSPEDSSIYLCSVSIGQQETQYFGPGTRLLVL.

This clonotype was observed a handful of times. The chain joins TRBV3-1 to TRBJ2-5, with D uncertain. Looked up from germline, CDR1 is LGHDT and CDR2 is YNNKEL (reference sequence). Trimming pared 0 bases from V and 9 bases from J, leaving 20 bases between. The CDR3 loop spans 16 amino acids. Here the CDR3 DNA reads TGTGCCAGCAGCCAAGATCGGACCACGGTGGCAAGGGCCCAGTACTTC. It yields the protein CASSQDRTTVARAQYF.

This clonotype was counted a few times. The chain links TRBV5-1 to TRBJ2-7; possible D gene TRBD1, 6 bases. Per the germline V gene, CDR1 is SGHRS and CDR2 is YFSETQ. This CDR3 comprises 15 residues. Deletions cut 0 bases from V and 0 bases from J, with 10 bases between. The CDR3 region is CASSLEGHPSYEQYF. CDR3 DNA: TGCGCCAGCAGCTTGGAGGGACACCCCTCCTACGAGCAGTACTTC.

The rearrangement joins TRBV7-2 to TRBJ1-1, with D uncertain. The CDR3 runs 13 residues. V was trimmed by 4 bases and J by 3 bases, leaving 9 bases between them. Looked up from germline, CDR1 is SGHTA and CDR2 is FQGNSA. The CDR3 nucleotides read TGTGCCAGCAGCTCTCAGCGTGACACTGAAGCTTTCTTT. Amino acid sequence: CASSSQRDTEAFF.

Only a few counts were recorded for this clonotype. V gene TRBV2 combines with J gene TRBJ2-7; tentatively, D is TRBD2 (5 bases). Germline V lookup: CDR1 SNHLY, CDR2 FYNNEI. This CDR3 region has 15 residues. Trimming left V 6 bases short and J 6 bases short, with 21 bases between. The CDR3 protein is CASSTTDPTLGEQYF. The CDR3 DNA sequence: TGTGCCAGCAGCACGACGGACCCTACACTAGGCGAGCAGTACTTC.